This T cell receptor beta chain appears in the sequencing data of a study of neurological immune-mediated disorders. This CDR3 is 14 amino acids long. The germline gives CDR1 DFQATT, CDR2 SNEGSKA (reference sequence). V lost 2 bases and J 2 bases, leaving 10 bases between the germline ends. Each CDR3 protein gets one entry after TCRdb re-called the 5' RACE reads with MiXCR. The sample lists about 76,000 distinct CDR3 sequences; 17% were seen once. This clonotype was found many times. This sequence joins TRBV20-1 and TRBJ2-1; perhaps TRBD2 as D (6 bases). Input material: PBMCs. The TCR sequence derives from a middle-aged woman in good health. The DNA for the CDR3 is TGCAGTGCTAGATCGAGGACTACCTACAATGAGCAGTTCTTC. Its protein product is CSARSRTTYNEQFF.